The 2 T cell receptor beta chains listed next were all sequenced from one sample in a study of human T cells and chemical hapten exposure. It was unfractionated whole blood from which total RNA was extracted. Unique molecular identifiers were attached to individual cDNA molecules during library preparation. TCRdb re-analysed the reads in MiXCR, keeping a single row per CDR3 protein. Among around 120,000 distinct CDR3 sequences listed, 8.5% were seen once. Sequencing input: whole blood. All receptors derive from a human donor in good health. Some clones in this sample may be carry-over from other donors' samples.

The CDR3 loop reads CASSLAPGLLYSYEQYF. As DNA, the CDR3 is TGTGCCAGCAGCTTAGCGCCGGGACTGTTATACTCCTACGAGCAGTACTTC. J is TRBJ2-7 and V is TRBV7-9; tentatively, D is TRBD2 (6 bases). The CDR3 has 17 residues. Trimming removed 0 bases at V and 0 bases at J, with 15 bases between. CDR1 is SEHNR and CDR2 is FQNEAQ in the germline V gene (reference sequence). The full variable domain, rest sourced from reference TRBV7-9 and TRBJ2-7, is DTGVSQNPRHKITKRGQNVTFRCDPISEHNRLYWYRQTLGQGPEFLTYFQNEAQLEKSRLLSDRFSAERPKGSFSTLEIQRTEQGDSAMYLCASSLAPGLLYSYEQYFGPGTRLTVT.

This clonotype occurred a few times. This chain joins TRBV6-2 or TRBV6-3 and TRBJ2-3; D not certain. There are 14 residues in the CDR3. Germline V lookup: CDR1 MNHEY, CDR2 SVGEGT. With 2 bases removed from V and 3 bases from J, the gap between germline ends came to 9 bases. CDR3 in DNA: TGTGCCAGCAGTTACGACCAGGTGACAGATACGCAGTATTTT. Encoded protein: CASSYDQVTDTQYF.